The 21 T cell receptor beta chains in this list originate from one sample, sequenced in a study of identical twins. TCRdb called the 5' RACE reads again in MiXCR, with one record for every CDR3 protein. The data show more than 400,000 distinct CDR3 sequences, with about 16% seen just once and around 0.4% held by the top ten. In addition, the sample was reused for a study of yellow fever vaccine responses in identical twins.

Sequencing was performed on CD4+ T cells sorted from blood. These receptors were collected from a woman aged 18 to 35 in good health.

This clonotype was picked up a small number of times. This chain joins TRBV6-5 and TRBJ2-7, with 10 nucleotides matching TRBD2. The trim removed 0 bases at V and 3 bases at J, leaving 5 bases unmatched. Germline V gene sequence: CDR1 MNHEY, CDR2 SVGAGI. This CDR3 comprises 16 residues. The CDR3 is CASSYSRASGSYEQYF. DNA of the CDR3: TGTGCCAGCAGTTACTCGAGGGCTAGCGGGAGCTACGAGCAGTACTTC.

The sample holds many counts of this clonotype. The chain uses TRBV12-3 or TRBV12-4 and TRBJ1-2; D is undetermined. V lost 6 bases and J lost 6, with 8 bases in between. The CDR3 runs to 11 residues. CDR3 sequence reads: CASSAGNGYTF. As DNA, the CDR3 is TGTGCCAGCAGCGCAGGAAATGGCTACACCTTC.

This clonotype occurred once. The chain recombines TRBV6-1 with TRBJ2-4, with D perhaps given as TRBD1 or TRBD2 (5 bases each). The CDR3 loop spans 19 amino acids. Per the germline V gene, CDR1 is MNHNS and CDR2 is SASEGT. Trimming cost V 4 bases and J 1 base, with 23 bases left between them. CDR3 coding DNA: TGTGCCAGCAGTGCGGAGACAGATCACACGAGGAGGGCCAAAAACATTCAGTACTTC. This sequence encodes CASSAETDHTRRAKNIQYF.

The V call is TRBV7-3, the J call TRBJ2-1; 12 bases fit TRBD2. Germline CDR1 SGHTA, CDR2 FQGTGA. There are 21 residues in the CDR3. The J segment lost 0 bases and the V segment lost 1 base, leaving 13 bases of the junction unmatched. The CDR3 loop is CASSLKPLLAGGNYSYNEQFF. The CDR3 coding sequence is TGTGCCAGCAGCTTAAAACCCTTACTAGCGGGAGGAAACTACTCCTACAATGAGCAGTTCTTC. Looking up the rest from reference TRBV7-3 and TRBJ2-1 gives the full variable domain: GAGVSQTPSNKVTEKGKYVELRCDPISGHTALYWYRQSLGQGPEFLIYFQGTGAADDSGLPNDRFFAVRPEGSVSTLKIQRTERGDSAVYLCASSLKPLLAGGNYSYNEQFFGPGTRLTVL.

The table lists this clonotype with many counts. V and J are TRBV5-1 and TRBJ2-7, with D maybe TRBD1 (6 bases). From germline, CDR1 is SGHRS and CDR2 YFSETQ. CDR3 size: 13 residues. V was pared by 1 base and J by 5 bases, with 10 bases between. Here the CDR3 DNA reads TGCGCCAGCAGCTTGAGCAGGGACAACGAGCAGTACTTC. This encodes CASSLSRDNEQYF.

The J gene is TRBJ2-3, the V gene TRBV10-3, with D unclear. The germline V gene has CDR1 ENHRY and CDR2 SYGVKD. This CDR3 has 14 amino acids. V lost 4 bases and J lost 4, with 12 bases in between. This CDR3 reads CAISGGVGPDTQYF. The CDR3 DNA is TGTGCCATCAGTGGGGGTGTGGGTCCAGATACGCAGTATTTT.

This clonotype was seen a handful of times. The rearrangement links TRBV3-1 to TRBJ2-1; 8 nucleotides match TRBD2. The CDR3 runs 15 residues. The ends lost 3 bases at V and 2 bases at J; junction bases unmatched: 3. CDR1 is LGHDT, CDR2 YNNKEL, per germline (reference sequence). The CDR3 loop reads CASSHASGPYNEQFF. CDR3 in DNA: TGTGCCAGCAGCCACGCTAGCGGGCCCTACAATGAGCAGTTCTTC.

The count of this clonotype is one. The chain employs TRBV23-1 and TRBJ2-7; perhaps TRBD2 as D (5 bases). TRBV23-1 has ORF status, its function being uncertain. The length of the CDR3 is 17 residues. Trimming shortened V by 0 bases and J by 2 bases, and 17 bases separated the two germline ends. The CDR3 DNA follows: TGCGCCAGCAGTCAATCGAAGAAGAGCCAGAGGGCCTACGAGCAGTACTTC. Its translation is CASSQSKKSQRAYEQYF.

This clonotype was observed a few times. In DNA form, the CDR3 reads TGTGCCAGCAGCCTGAGCGGAGAGGGGTGGTACAATGAGCAGTTCTTC. It codes for CASSLSGEGWYNEQFF. The chain combines TRBV7-3 with TRBJ2-1, with D possibly being TRBD1 or TRBD2 (5 bases each). Trimming shortened V by 5 bases and J by 4 bases, and 18 bases separated the two germline ends. The germline V gene has CDR1 SGHTA and CDR2 FQGTGA. The CDR3 extends over 16 amino acids.

This clonotype was detected many times. CDR3 sequence (DNA): TGCAGTGCCGTAAGGGAGCTTGCCGGGGAGCTGTTTTTT. Protein product: CSAVRELAGELFF. This chain uses TRBV20-1 with TRBJ2-2; possible D gene TRBD2, 5 bases. Trimming took 6 bases from V and 6 from J, leaving 14 bases between them. Germline V lookup: CDR1 DFQATT, CDR2 SNEGSKA (reference sequence). The CDR3 is 13 amino acids.

The chain couples TRBV14 to TRBJ1-5; 12 bases align to TRBD1. V was clipped by 8 bases and J by 7 bases; unmatched bases: 3. Germline CDR1 reads SGHDN; CDR2 reads FVKESK. CDR3 length: 13 amino acids. The CDR3 DNA is TGTGCCAGCCCGGGACAGGGGGCCCAGCCCCAGCATTTT. Protein: CASPGQGAQPQHF.

This chain links TRBV6-5 with TRBJ2-3; 9 bases align to TRBD2. Trimming at V came to 2 bases and at J to 2 bases, leaving 8 bases not matched to a gene. The germline V gene has CDR1 MNHEY and CDR2 SVGAGI. The length of the CDR3 is 17 residues. The CDR3 DNA reads as TGTGCCAGCAGTTACGGCTGGCTAGCGGGGACCACAGATACGCAGTATTTT. Translating it yields CASSYGWLAGTTDTQYF.

The rearrangement links TRBV29-1 to TRBJ2-3; no definite D call. Germline lookup yields CDR1 SQVTM and CDR2 ANQGSEA. The CDR3 totals 10 residues. The germline V and J ends were trimmed by 3 bases and 4 bases, with 2 bases remaining between them. CDR3: CSVEADTQYF. CDR3 nucleotides: TGCAGCGTTGAGGCAGATACGCAGTATTTT.

The chain joins TRBV9 to TRBJ2-2; perhaps D is TRBD1 or TRBD2 (5 bases each). Germline loops: CDR1 SGDLS, CDR2 YYNGEE. The length of the CDR3 is 17 residues. V was clipped by 4 bases and J by 7 bases, with 23 bases between them. Here the CDR3 reads CASSRRVGASGGGELFF. The DNA of the CDR3 is TGTGCCAGCAGCCGACGCGTTGGGGCCTCTGGAGGCGGGGAGCTGTTTTTT.

This clonotype was found a few times. V is TRBV5-1 and J is TRBJ2-6; D gene ambiguous. There are 16 residues in the CDR3. CDR1 and CDR2 from the germline V gene are SGHRS and YFSETQ. V was cut by 0 bases and J by 4 bases, with 11 bases left in between. The CDR3 sequence is CASSLAVSQGANVLTF. DNA for the CDR3: TGCGCCAGCAGCTTGGCGGTCAGCCAAGGGGCCAACGTCCTGACTTTC.

This chain connects TRBV12-3 or TRBV12-4 to TRBJ2-5, with D perhaps TRBD2 (6 bases). With 8 bases removed from V and 4 bases from J, the gap between germline ends came to 17 bases. The CDR3 has 14 residues. As DNA, the CDR3 is TGTGCCAGCCTACCGGCCGCGGGGCGAGAGACCCAGTACTTC. This encodes CASLPAAGRETQYF.

This clonotype was detected many times. V is TRBV18 and J is TRBJ2-7; no reliable D call. The V and J ends lost 2 bases and 3 bases respectively, with 8 bases between them. Germline assignment: CDR1 KGHSH and CDR2 LQKENI. CDR3 length: 13 amino acids. The CDR3 nucleotides are TGTGCCAGCTCACCAAGTTGGGACTACGAGCAGTACGTC. This translates into CASSPSWDYEQYV.

There are a few counts of this clonotype. The chain joins TRBV7-9 to TRBJ2-7; TRBD1 is a possible D gene (5 bases). The CDR3 is made up of 17 amino acids. Germline V lookup: CDR1 SEHNR, CDR2 FQNEAQ (reference sequence). V shed 3 bases and J shed 4 bases, with 22 bases lying between them. CDR3 bases: TGTGCCAGCAGCTTTTCTGCCGTAGCAGGGCCCGGATACGAGCAGTACTTC. Amino acid sequence: CASSFSAVAGPGYEQYF.

This rearrangement joins TRBV6-1 to TRBJ2-3; the D gene is possibly TRBD1 (6 bases). CDR1 is MNHNS and CDR2 is SASEGT in the germline V gene. The CDR3 length is 16 residues. Trimming removed 4 bases at V and 0 bases at J, with 14 bases between. This CDR3 is CASSVQGSPSTDTQYF. In DNA, the CDR3 is TGTGCCAGCAGTGTTCAGGGGTCACCTAGCACAGATACGCAGTATTTT.

The chain links TRBV12-5 to TRBJ2-5; no clear D. V was shortened by 1 base and J by 3 bases, with 6 bases between the two germline ends. Germline V gene data show CDR1 as LGHNT and CDR2 as FRNRAP. This CDR3 is built from 13 residues. The CDR3 DNA is TGTGCTAGTGGTTTGGACCTGGAAGAGACCCAGTACTTC. This sequence encodes CASGLDLEETQYF.

The table lists this clonotype with a few counts. The rearrangement links TRBV12-3 or TRBV12-4 to TRBJ2-5; 14 bases align to TRBD2. The CDR3 has 17 amino acids. With 6 bases clipped from V and 5 bases from J, the junction kept 11 bases outside the gene matches. The CDR3 DNA sequence: TGTGCCAGCAGGATAGGACTAGCGGGGGGATGGGGGGAGACCCAGTACTTC. Translated: CASRIGLAGGWGETQYF.